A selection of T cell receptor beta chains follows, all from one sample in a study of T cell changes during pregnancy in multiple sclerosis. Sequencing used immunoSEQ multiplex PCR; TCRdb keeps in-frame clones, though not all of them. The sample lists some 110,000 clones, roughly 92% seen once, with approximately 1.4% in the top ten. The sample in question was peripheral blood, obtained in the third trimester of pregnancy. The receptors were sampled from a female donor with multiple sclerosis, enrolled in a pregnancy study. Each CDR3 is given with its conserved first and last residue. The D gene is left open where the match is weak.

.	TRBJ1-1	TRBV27	CASSTPLNTEAFF
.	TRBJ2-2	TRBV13	CASSFGTTTGELFF
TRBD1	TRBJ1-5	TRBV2	CASSAGQGNQPQHF
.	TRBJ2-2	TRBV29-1	CSVSPGANTGELFF
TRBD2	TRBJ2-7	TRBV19	CASSKTSGSPYEQYF
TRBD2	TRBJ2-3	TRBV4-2	CASSRVAGGMDTQYF
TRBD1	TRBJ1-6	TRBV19	CASSIQGQGGSPLHF
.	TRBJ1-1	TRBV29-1	CSVGEGVSGEAFF
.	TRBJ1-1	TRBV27	CPGEGAFF
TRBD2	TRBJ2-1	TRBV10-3	CAISEVGGSYNEQFF
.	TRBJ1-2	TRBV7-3	CASSQGAEKDGYTF
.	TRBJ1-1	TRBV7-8	CASSHEARGPNTEAFF
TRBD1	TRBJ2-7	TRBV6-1	CASSAARDRSSYEQYF
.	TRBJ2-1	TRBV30	CAWSLSPPRAPSYNEQFF
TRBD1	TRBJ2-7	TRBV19	CASSGLLGQGTYEQYF